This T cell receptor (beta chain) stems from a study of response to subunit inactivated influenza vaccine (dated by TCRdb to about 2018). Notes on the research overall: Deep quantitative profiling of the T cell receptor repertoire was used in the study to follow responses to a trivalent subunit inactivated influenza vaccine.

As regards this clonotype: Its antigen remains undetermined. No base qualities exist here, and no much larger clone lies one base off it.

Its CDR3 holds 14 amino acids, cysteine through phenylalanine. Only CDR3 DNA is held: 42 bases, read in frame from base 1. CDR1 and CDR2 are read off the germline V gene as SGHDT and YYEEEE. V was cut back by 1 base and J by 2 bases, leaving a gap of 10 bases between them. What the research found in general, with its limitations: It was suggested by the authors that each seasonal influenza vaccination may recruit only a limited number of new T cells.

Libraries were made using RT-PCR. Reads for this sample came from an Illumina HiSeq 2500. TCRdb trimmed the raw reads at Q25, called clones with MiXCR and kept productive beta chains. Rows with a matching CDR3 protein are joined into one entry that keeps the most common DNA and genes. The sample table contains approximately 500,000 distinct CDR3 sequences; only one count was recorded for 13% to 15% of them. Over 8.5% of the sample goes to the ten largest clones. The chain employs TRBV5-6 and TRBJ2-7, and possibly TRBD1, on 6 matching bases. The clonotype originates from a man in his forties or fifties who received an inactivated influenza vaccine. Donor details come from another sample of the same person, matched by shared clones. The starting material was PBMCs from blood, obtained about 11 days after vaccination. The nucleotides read TGTGCCAGCAGCTTGTTGGACAGCCCCTACGAGCAGTACTTC. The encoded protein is CASSLLDSPYEQYF. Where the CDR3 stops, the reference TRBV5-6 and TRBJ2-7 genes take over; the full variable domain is DAGVTQSPTHLIKTRGQQVTLRCSPKSGHDTVSWYQQALGQGPQFIFQYYEEEERQRGNFPDRFSGHQFPNYSSELNVNALLLGDSALYLCASSLLDSPYEQYFGPGTRLTVT.